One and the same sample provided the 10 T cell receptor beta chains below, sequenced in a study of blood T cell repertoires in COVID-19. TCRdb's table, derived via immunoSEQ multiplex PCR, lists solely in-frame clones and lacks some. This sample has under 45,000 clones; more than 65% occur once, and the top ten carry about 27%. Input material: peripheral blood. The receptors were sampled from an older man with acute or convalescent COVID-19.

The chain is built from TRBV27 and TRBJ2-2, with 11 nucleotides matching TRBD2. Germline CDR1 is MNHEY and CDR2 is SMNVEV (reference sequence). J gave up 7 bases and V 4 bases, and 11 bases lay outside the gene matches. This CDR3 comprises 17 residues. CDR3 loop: CASSSVRTSGRNGELFF. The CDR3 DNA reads TGTGCCAGCAGTTCTGTCCGGACTAGCGGGCGGAACGGGGAGCTGTTTTTT.

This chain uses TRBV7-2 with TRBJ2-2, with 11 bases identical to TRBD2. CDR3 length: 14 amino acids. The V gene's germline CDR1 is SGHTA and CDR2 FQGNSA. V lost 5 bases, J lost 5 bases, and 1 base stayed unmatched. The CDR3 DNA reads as TGTGCCAGCAGCCGGACTAGCGGGACCGGGGAGCTGTTTTTT. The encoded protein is CASSRTSGTGELFF.

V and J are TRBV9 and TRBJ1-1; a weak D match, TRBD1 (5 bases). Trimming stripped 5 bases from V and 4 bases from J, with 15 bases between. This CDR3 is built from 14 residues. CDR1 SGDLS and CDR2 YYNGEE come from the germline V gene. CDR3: CASSLAEGRTEAFF. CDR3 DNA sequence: TGTGCCAGCAGTCTGGCGGAGGGGCGCACTGAAGCTTTCTTT.

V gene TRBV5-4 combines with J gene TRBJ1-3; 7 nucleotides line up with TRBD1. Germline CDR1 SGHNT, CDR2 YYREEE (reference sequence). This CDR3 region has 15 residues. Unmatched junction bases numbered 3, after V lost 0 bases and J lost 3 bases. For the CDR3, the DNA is TGTGCCAGCAGCTTGGCCGGACAGGTTGGAAACACCATATATTTT. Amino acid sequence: CASSLAGQVGNTIYF.

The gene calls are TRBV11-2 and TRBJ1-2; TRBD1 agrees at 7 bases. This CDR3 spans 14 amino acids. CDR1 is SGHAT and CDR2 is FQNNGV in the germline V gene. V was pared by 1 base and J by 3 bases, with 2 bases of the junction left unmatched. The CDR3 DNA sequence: TGTGCCAGCAGCTTAGGCACAGGGGACTATGGCTACACCTTC. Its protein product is CASSLGTGDYGYTF. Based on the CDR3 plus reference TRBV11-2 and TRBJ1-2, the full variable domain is EAGVAQSPRYKIIEKRQSVAFWCNPISGHATLYWYQQILGQGPKLLIQFQNNGVVDDSQLPKDRFSAERLKGVDSTLKIQPAKLEDSAVYLCASSLGTGDYGYTFGSGTRLTVV.

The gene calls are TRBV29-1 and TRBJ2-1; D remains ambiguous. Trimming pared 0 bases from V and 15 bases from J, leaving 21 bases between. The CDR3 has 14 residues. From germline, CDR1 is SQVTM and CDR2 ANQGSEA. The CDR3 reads CSVEDRVGAEAGFF. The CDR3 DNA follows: TGCAGCGTTGAAGATCGGGTCGGCGCAGAAGCTGGGTTCTTC.

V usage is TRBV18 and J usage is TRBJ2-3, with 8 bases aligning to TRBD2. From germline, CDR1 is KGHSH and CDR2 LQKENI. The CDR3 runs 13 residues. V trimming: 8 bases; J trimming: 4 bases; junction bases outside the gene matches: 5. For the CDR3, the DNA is TGTGCCAGCGCGGGGGGCAACCCAGATACGCAGTATTTT. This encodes CASAGGNPDTQYF.

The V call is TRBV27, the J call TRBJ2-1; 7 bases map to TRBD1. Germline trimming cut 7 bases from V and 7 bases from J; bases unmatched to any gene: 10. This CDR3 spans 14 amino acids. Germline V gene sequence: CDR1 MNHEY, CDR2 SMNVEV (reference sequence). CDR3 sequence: CASTKGGPRNEQFF. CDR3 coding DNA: TGTGCCAGCACCAAAGGGGGCCCAAGAAATGAGCAGTTCTTC.

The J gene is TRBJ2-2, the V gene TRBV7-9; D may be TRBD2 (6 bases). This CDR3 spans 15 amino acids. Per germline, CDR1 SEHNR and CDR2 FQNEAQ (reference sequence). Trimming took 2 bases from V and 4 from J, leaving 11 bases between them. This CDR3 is CASSLTGAVTGELFF. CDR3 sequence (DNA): TGTGCCAGCAGCTTAACGGGAGCGGTCACCGGGGAGCTGTTTTTT.

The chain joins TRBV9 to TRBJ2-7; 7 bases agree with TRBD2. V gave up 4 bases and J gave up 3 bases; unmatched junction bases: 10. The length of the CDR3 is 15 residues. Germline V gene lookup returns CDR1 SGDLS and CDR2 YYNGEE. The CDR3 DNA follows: TGTGCCAGCAGCCTCCGCTCGGGAGGTCACTACGAGCAGTACTTC. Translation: CASSLRSGGHYEQYF.